This T cell receptor beta chain appears in the sequencing data of a study of spatial heterogeneity in lung cancer. Study-wide context: At a median of about 26 months after resection, follow-up PBMC samples were sequenced when available.

TCR cDNA molecules were tagged individually, and each one carried a unique molecular identifier. A single record per CDR3 protein comes from TCRdb applying MiXCR to the 5' RACE reads. The sample comprises 9,500 to 13,000 distinct CDR3 sequences, about 20% of which are singletons, and about two fifths rests with the top ten. Germline V gene data show CDR1 as MDHEN and CDR2 as SYDVKM. V lost 10 bases and J lost 3, with 20 bases in between. CDR3 length equals 15 residues. This clonotype was seen many times. Time point specified: blood at routine non-recurrence follow-up after resection. Frozen PBMC, nontumor lung or tumor provided whole RNA, which was sequenced unsorted.

The source was PBMCs, collected at follow-up. The clonotype was recovered from a male donor with early-stage non-small cell lung cancer. This chain uses TRBV28 with TRBJ2-3; the D gene is possibly TRBD2 (6 bases). In DNA, the CDR3 is TGTGCCACCCGTTGGGGGGTTAAAGAGACAGATACGCAGTATTTT. The encoded protein is CATRWGVKETDTQYF.